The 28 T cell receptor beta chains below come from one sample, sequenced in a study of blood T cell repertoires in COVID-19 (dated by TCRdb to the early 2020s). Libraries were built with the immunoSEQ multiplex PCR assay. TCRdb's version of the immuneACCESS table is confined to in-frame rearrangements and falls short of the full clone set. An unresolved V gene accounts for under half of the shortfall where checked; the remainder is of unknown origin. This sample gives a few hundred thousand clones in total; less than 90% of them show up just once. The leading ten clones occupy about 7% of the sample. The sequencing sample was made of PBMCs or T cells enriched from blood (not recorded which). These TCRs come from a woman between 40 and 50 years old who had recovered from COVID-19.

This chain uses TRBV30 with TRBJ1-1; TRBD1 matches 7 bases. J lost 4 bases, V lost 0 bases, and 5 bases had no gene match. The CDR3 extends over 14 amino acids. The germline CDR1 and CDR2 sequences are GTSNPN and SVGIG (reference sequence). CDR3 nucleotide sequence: TGTGCCTGGAGTGTACAGGGGATCGTCACTGAAGCTTTCTTT. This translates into CAWSVQGIVTEAFF.

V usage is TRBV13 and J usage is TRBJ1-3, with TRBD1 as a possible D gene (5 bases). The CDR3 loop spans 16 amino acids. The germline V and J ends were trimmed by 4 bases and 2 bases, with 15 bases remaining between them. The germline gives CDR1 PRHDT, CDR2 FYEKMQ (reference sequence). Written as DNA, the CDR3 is TGTGCCAGCAGCTCTAACCGGGACTTTACTGGAAACACCATATATTTT. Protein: CASSSNRDFTGNTIYF.

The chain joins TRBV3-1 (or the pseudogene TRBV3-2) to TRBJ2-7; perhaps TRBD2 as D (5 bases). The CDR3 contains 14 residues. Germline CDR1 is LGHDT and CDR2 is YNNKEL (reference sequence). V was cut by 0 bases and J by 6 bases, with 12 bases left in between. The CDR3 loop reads CASSQDRLAPEQYF. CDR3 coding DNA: TGTGCCAGCAGCCAAGATCGCCTAGCTCCCGAGCAGTACTTC.

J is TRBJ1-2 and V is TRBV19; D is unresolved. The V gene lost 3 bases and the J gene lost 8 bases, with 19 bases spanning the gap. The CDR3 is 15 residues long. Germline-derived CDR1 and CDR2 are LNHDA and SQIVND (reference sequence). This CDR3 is CASSIVGPFRSGYTF. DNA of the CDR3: TGTGCCAGTAGTATTGTGGGCCCCTTTAGAAGCGGCTACACCTTC.

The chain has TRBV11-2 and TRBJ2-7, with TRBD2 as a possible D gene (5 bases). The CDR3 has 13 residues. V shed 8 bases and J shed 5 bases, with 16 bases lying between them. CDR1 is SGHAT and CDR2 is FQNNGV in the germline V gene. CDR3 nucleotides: TGTGCCAGCCGGGAAGCCCCTGACGACGAGCAGTACTTC. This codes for CASREAPDDEQYF.

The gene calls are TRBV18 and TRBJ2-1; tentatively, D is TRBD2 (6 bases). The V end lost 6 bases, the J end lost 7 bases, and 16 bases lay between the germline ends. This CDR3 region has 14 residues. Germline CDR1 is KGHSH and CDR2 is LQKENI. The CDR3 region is CASSIQGAGNEQFF. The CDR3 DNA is TGTGCCAGCTCTATTCAAGGGGCGGGAAATGAGCAGTTCTTC.

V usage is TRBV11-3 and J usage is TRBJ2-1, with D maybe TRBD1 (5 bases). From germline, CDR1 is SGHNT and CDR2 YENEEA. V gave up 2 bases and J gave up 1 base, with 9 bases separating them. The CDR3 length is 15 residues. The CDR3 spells CASSLFRTSYNEQFF. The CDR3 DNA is TGTGCCAGCAGCTTATTTAGGACATCCTACAATGAGCAGTTCTTC.

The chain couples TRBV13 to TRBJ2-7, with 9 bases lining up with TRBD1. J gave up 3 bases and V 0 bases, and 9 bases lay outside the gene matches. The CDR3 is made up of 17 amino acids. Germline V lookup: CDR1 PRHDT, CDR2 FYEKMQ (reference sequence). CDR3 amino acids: CASSLGFPGQGYYEQYF. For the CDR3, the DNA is TGTGCCAGCAGCTTAGGCTTCCCGGGACAGGGTTACTACGAGCAGTACTTC.

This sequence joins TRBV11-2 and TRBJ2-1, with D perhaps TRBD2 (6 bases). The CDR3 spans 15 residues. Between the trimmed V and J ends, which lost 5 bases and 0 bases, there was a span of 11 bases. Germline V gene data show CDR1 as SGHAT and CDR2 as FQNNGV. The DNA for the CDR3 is TGTGCCAGCAGCGGGGGGACCGACTCCTACAATGAGCAGTTCTTC. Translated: CASSGGTDSYNEQFF.

CDR3 nucleotides: TGTGCCAGCAGCTTCGGACTAGCGGGAGATGAGCAGTTCTTC. It encodes CASSFGLAGDEQFF. The chain carries TRBV7-8 and TRBJ2-1; 13 bases are a match to TRBD2. The CDR3 has 14 amino acids. The V gene end was trimmed by 3 bases and the J gene end by 8 bases; junction bases not matched to a gene: 1. Looked up from germline, CDR1 is SGHVS and CDR2 is FQNEAQ.

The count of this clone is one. The CDR3 here is CASSQAGAGREKLFF. The CDR3 DNA reads as TGCGCCAGCAGCCAAGCAGGGGCAGGTAGGGAAAAACTGTTTTTT. The chain combines TRBV4-3 with TRBJ1-4; D is perhaps TRBD1 (6 bases). This CDR3 contains 15 residues. Per germline, CDR1 LGHNA and CDR2 YSLEER. V dropped 1 base and J dropped 8 bases, with 14 bases sitting between them.

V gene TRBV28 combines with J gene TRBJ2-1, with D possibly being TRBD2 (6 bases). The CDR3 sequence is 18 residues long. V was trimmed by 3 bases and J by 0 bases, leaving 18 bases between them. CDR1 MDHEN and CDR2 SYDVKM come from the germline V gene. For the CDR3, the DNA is TGTGCCAGCAGTTTCCCAACTCATAGCGGATCCTCCTACAATGAGCAGTTCTTC. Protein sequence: CASSFPTHSGSSYNEQFF.

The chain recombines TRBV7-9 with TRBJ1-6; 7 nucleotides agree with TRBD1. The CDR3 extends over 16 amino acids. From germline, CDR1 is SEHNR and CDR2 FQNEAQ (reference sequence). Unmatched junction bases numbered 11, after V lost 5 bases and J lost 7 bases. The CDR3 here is CASSDMTGMRNSPLHF. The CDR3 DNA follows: TGTGCCAGCAGCGATATGACAGGGATGAGAAATTCACCCCTCCACTTT. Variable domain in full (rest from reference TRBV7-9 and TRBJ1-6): DTGVSQNPRHKITKRGQNVTFRCDPISEHNRLYWYRQTLGQGPEFLTYFQNEAQLEKSRLLSDRFSAERPKGSFSTLEIQRTEQGDSAMYLCASSDMTGMRNSPLHFGNGTRLTVT.

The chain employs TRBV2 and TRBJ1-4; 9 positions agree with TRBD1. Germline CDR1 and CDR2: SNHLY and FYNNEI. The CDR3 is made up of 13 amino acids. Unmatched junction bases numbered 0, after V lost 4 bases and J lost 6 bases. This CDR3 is CASSGTGDEKLFF. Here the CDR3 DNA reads TGTGCCAGCAGTGGGACAGGGGATGAAAAACTGTTTTTT.

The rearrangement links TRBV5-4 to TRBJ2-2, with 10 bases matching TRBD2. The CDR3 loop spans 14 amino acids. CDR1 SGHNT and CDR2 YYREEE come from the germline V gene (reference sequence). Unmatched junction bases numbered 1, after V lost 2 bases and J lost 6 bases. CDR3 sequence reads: CASSLAGGPGELFF. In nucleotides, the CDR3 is TGTGCCAGCAGCTTAGCGGGAGGGCCCGGGGAGCTGTTTTTT.

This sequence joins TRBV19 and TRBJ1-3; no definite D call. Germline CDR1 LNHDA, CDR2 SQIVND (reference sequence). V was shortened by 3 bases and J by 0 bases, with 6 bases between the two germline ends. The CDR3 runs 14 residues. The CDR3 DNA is TGTGCCAGTAGTATGGAGATCTCTGGAAACACCATATATTTT. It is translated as CASSMEISGNTIYF.

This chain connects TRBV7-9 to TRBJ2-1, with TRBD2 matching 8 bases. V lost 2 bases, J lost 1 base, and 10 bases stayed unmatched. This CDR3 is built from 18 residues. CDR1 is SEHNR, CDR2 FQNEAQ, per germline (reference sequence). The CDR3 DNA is TGTGCCAGCAGCTTATTCTTGGGCGGGAGGCATTCCTACAATGAGCAGTTCTTC. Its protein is CASSLFLGGRHSYNEQFF.

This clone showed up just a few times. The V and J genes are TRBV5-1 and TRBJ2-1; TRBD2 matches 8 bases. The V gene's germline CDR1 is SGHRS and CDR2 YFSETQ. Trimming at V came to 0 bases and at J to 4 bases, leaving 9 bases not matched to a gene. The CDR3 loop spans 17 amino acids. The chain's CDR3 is CASSLESPGGPYNEQFF. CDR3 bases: TGCGCCAGCAGCTTGGAATCCCCGGGAGGGCCGTACAATGAGCAGTTCTTC.

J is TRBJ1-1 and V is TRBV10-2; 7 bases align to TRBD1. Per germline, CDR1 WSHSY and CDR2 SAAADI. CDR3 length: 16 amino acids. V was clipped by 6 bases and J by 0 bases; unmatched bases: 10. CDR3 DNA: TGCGCCAGCAGGAAAGGGGACAGCCAGATGAACACTGAAGCTTTCTTT. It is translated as CASRKGDSQMNTEAFF.

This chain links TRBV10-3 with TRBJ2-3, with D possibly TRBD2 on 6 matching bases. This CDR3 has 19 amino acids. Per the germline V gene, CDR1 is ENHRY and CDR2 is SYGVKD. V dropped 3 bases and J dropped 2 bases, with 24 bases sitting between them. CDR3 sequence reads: CAISDSGRSGSYYTDTQYF. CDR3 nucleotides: TGTGCCATCAGTGATAGTGGTCGTAGCGGCTCCTACTACACAGATACGCAGTATTTT.

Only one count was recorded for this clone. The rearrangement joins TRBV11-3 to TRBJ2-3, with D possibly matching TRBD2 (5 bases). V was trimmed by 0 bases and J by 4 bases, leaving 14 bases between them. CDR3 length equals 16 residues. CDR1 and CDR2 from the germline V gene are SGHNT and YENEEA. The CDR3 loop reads CASSLESGGLADTQYF. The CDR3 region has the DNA TGTGCCAGCAGCTTAGAGTCTGGCGGGCTCGCAGATACGCAGTATTTT.

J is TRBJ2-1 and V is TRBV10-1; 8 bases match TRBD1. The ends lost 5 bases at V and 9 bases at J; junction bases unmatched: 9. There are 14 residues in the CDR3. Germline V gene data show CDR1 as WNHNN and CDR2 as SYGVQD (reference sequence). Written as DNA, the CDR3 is TGCGCCAGCAGTCACCATGACAGGGGTGGTGAGCAGTTCTTC. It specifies CASSHHDRGGEQFF.

The CDR3 reads CASRSGYGYTF. The CDR3 DNA sequence: TGTGCCAGCAGGAGTGGCTATGGCTACACCTTC. V gene TRBV27 combines with J gene TRBJ1-2; the D is unclear. There are 11 residues in the CDR3. V lost 6 bases and J lost 4, with 6 bases in between. Germline CDR1 is MNHEY and CDR2 is SMNVEV (reference sequence).

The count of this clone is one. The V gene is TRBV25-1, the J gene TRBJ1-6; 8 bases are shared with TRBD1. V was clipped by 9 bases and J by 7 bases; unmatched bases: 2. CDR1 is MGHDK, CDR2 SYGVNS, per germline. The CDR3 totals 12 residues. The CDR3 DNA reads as TGTGCCAGTAGACAGGGGAATTCACCCCTCCACTTT. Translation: CASRQGNSPLHF.

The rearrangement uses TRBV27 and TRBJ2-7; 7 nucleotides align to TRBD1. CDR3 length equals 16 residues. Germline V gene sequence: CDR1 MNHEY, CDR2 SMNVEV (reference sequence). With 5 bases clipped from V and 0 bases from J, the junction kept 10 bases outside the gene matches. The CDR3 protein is CASSPQTGYGSYEQYF. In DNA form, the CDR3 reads TGTGCCAGCAGTCCCCAGACAGGGTACGGCTCCTACGAGCAGTACTTC.

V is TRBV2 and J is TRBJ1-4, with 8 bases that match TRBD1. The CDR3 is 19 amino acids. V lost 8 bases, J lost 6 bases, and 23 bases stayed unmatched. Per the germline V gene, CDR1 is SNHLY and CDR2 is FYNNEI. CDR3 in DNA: TGTGCCAGCTCCCTCTCAATCCTCGGGGCAGGGGGCAAGTATGAAAAACTGTTTTTT. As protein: CASSLSILGAGGKYEKLFF. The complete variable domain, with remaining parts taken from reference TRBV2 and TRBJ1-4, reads EPEVTQTPSHQVTQMGQEVILRCVPISNHLYFYWYRQILGQKVEFLVSFYNNEISEKSEIFDDQFSVERPDGSNFTLKIRSTKLEDSAMYFCASSLSILGAGGKYEKLFFGSGTQLSVL.

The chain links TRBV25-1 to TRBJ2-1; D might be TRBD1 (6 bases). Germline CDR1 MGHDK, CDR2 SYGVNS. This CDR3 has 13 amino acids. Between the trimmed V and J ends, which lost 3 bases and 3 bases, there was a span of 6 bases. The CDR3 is CASSETGYNEQFF. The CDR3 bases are TGTGCCAGCAGTGAGACAGGCTACAATGAGCAGTTCTTC.

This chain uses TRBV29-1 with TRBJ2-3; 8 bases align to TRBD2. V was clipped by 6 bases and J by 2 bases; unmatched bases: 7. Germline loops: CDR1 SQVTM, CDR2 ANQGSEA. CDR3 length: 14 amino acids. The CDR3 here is CSVVAGYTTDTQYF. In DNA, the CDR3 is TGCAGCGTAGTAGCGGGATATACCACAGATACGCAGTATTTT.